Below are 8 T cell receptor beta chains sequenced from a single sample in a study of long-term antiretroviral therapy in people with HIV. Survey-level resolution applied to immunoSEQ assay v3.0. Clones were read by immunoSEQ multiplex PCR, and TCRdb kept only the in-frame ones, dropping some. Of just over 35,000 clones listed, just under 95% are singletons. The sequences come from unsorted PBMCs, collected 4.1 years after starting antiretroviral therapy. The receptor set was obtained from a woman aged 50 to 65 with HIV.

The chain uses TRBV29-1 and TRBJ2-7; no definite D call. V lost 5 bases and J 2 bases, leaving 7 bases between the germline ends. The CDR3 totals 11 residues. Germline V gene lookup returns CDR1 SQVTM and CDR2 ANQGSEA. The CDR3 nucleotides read TGCAGCGTTACTTATGCCTACGAGCAGTACTTC. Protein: CSVTYAYEQYF.

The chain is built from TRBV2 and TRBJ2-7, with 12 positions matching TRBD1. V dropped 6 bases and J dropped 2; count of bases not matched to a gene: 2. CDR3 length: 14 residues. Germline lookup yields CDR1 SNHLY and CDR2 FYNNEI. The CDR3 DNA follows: TGTGCCAGCAGCCGGGACAGGGGGCCCTACGAGCAGTACTTC. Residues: CASSRDRGPYEQYF.

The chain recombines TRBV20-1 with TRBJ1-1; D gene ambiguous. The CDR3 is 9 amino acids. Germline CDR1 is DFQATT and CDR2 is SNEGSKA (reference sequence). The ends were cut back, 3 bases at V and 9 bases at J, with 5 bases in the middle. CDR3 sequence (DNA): TGCAGTGCTAGTGGCAAAGCTTTCTTT. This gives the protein CSASGKAFF.

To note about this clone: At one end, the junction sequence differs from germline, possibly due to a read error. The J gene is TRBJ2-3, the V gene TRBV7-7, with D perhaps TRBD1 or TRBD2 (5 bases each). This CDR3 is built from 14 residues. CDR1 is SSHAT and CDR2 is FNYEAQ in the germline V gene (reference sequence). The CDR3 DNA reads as TGTGCTAGCAGCTTCAGAGGGGGCACAGATACGCAGTATTTT. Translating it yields CASSFRGGTDTQYF.

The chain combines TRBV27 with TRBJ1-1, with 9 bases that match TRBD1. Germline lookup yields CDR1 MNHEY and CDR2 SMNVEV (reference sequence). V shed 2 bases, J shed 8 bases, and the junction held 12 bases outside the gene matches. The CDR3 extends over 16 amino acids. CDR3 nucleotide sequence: TGTGCCAGCAGTTTACGGACAGGGGAATTCGGGGGGGAAGCTTTCTTT. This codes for CASSLRTGEFGGEAFF.

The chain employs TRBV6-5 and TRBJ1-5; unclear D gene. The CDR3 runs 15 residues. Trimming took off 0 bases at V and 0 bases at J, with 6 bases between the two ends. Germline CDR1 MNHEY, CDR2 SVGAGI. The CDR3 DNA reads TGTGCCAGCAGTTACTCGTGGGATAGCAATCAGCCCCAGCATTTT. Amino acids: CASSYSWDSNQPQHF.

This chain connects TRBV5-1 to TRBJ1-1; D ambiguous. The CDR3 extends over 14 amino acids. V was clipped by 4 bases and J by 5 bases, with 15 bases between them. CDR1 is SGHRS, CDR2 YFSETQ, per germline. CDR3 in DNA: TGCGCCAGCAGCACTCAAACAGAACGGACTGAAGCTTTCTTT. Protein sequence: CASSTQTERTEAFF. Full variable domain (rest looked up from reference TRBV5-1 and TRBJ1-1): KAGVTQTPRYLIKTRGQQVTLSCSPISGHRSVSWYQQTPGQGLQFLFEYFSETQRNKGNFPGRFSGRQFSNSRSEMNVSTLELGDSALYLCASSTQTERTEAFFGQGTRLTVV.

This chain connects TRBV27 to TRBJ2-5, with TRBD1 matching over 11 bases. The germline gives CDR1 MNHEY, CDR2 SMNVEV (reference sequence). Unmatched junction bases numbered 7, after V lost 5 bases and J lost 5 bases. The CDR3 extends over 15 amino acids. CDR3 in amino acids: CASSLSWTGGETQYF. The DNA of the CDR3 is TGTGCCAGCAGTCTCTCGTGGACAGGGGGCGAGACCCAGTACTTC.